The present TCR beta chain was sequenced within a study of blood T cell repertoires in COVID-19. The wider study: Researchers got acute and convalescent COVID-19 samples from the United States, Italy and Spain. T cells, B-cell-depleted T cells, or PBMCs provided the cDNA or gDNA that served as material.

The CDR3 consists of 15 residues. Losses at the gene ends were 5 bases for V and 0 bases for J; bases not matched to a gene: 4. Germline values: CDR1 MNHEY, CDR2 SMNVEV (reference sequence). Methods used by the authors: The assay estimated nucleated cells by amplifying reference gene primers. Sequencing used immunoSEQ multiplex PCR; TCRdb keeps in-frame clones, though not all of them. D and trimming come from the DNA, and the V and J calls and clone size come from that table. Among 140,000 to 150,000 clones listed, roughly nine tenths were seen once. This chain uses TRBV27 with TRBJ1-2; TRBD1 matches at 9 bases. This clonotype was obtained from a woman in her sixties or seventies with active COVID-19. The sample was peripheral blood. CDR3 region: CASSQGTGPNYGYTF. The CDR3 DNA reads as TGTGCCAGCAGTCAAGGGACAGGGCCTAACTATGGCTACACCTTC.